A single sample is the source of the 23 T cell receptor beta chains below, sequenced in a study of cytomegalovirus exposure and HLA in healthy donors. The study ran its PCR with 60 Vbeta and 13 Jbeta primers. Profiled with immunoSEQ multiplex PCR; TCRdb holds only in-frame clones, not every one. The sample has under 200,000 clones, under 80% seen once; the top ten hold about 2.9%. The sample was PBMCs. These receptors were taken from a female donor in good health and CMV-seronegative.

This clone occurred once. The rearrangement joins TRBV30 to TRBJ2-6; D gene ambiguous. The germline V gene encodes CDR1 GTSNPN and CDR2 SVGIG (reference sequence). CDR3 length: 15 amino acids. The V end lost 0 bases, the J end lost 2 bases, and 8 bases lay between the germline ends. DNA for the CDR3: TGTGCCTGGAGTGTACTGAGAACTGGGGCCAACGTCCTGACTTTC. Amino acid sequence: CAWSVLRTGANVLTF. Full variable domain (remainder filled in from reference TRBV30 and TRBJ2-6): SQTIHQWPATLVQPVGSPLSLECTVEGTSNPNLYWYRQAAGRGLQLLFYSVGIGQISSEVPQNLSASRPQDRQFILSSKKLLLSDSGFYLCAWSVLRTGANVLTFGAGSRLTVL.

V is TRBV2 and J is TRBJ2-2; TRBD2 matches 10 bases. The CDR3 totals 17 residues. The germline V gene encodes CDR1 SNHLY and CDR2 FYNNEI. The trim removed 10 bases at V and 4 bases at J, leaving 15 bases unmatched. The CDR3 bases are TGTGCCACATCTCCGAGCGGGAGGGTGGGCGGCACCGGGGAGCTGTTTTTT. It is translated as CATSPSGRVGGTGELFF.

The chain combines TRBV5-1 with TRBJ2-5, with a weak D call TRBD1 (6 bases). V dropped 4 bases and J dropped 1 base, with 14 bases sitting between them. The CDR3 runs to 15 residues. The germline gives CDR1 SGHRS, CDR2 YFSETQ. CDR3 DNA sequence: TGCGCCAGCAGCCCTAGGGCAGGGGTCCAAGAGACCCAGTACTTC. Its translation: CASSPRAGVQETQYF. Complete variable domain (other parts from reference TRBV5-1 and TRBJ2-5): KAGVTQTPRYLIKTRGQQVTLSCSPISGHRSVSWYQQTPGQGLQFLFEYFSETQRNKGNFPGRFSGRQFSNSRSEMNVSTLELGDSALYLCASSPRAGVQETQYFGPGTRLLVL.

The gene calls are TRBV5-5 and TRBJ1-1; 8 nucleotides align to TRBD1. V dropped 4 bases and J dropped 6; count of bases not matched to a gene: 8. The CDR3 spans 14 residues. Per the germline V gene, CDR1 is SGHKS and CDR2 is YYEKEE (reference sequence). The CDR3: CASSRDRRWAEAFF. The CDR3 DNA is TGTGCCAGCAGCCGGGACAGGAGATGGGCTGAAGCTTTCTTT.

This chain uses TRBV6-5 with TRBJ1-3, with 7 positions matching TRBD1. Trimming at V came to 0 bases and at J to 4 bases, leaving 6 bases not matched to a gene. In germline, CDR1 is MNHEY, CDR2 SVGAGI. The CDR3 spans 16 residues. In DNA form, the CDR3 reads TGTGCCAGCAGTTACTCGCCGACAGGGTCAGGAAACACCATATATTTT. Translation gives CASSYSPTGSGNTIYF.

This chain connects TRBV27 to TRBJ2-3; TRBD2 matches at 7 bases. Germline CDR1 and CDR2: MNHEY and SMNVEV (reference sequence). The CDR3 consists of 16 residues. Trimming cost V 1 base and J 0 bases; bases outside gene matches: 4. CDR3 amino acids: CASSLLTSVSTDTQYF. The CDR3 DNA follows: TGTGCCAGCAGTTTATTAACTAGCGTCAGCACAGATACGCAGTATTTT.

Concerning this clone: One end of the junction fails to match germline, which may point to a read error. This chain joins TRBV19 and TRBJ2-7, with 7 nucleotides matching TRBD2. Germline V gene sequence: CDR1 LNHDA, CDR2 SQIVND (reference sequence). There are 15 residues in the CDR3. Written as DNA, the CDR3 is TGTGCCACTAGTAGGTTAACTAGCGCCACCTACGAGCAGTACTTC. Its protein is CATSRLTSATYEQYF.

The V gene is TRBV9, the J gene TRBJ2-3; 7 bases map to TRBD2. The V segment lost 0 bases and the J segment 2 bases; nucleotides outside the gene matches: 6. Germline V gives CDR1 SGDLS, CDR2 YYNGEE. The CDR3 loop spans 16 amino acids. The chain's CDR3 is CASSVDAGVSTDTQYF. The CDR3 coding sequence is TGTGCCAGCAGCGTAGACGCGGGGGTCTCCACAGATACGCAGTATTTT.

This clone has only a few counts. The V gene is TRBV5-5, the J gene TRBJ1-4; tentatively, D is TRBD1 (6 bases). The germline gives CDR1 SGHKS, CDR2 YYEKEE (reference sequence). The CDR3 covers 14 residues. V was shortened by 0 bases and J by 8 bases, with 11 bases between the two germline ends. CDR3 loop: CASSLGPGEEKLFF. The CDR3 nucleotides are TGTGCCAGCAGCTTGGGGCCAGGGGAAGAAAAACTGTTTTTT.

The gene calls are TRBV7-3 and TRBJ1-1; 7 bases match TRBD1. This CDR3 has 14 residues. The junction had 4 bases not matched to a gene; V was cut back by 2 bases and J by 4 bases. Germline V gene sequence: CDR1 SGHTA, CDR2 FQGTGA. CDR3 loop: CASSLSTGITEAFF. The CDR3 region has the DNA TGTGCCAGCAGCTTATCGACAGGGATCACTGAAGCTTTCTTT.

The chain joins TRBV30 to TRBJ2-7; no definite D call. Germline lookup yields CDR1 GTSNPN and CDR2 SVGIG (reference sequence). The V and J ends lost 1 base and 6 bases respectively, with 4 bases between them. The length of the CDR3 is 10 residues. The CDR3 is CAWSDTEQYF. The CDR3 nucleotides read TGTGCCTGGAGTGACACCGAGCAGTACTTC.

CDR3 sequence (DNA): TGTGCCAGTAGTATCTTACTAGCGGGGGGCCAGAGCTCCTACGAGCAGTACTTC. This sequence encodes CASSILLAGGQSSYEQYF. The V and J genes are TRBV19 and TRBJ2-7; 12 nucleotides align to TRBD2. Germline V gene data show CDR1 as LNHDA and CDR2 as SQIVND (reference sequence). The CDR3 has 18 amino acids. The V gene end was trimmed by 3 bases and the J gene end by 0 bases; junction bases not matched to a gene: 9.

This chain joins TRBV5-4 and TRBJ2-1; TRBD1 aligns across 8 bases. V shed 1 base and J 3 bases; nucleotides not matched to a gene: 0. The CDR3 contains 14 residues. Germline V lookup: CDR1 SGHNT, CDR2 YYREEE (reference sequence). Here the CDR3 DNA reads TGTGCCAGCAGCTTGACAGGGGGCTACAATGAGCAGTTCTTC. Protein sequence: CASSLTGGYNEQFF.

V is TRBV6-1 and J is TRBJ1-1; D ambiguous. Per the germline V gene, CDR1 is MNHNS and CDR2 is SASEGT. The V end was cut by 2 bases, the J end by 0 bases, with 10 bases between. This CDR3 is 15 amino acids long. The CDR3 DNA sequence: TGTGCCAGCAGTGAACCCCAGGTCATGAACACTGAAGCTTTCTTT. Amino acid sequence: CASSEPQVMNTEAFF.

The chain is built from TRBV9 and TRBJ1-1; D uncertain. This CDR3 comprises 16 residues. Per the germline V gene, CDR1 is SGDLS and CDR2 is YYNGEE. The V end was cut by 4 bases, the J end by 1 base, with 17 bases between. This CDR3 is CASSHLRSEENTEAFF. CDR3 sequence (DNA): TGTGCCAGCAGCCATCTTCGTAGTGAGGAGAACACTGAAGCTTTCTTT. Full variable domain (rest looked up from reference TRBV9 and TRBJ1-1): DSGVTQTPKHLITATGQRVTLRCSPRSGDLSVYWYQQSLDQGLQFLIQYYNGEERAKGNILERFSAQQFPDLHSELNLSSLELGDSALYFCASSHLRSEENTEAFFGQGTRLTVV.

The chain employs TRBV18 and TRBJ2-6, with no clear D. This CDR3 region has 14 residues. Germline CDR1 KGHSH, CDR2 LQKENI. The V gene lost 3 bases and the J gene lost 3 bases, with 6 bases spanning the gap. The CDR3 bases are TGTGCCAGCTCACCCCAATTTGGGGCCAACGTCCTGACTTTC. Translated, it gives CASSPQFGANVLTF.

CDR3 region: CASSQEATIRSAGELFF. For the CDR3, the DNA is TGCGCCAGCAGCCAAGAGGCGACTATTAGGTCGGCCGGGGAGCTGTTTTTT. This sequence joins TRBV4-3 and TRBJ2-2, with D tentatively TRBD2 (5 bases). This CDR3 has 17 amino acids. Germline CDR1 is LGHNA and CDR2 is YSLEER. V was pared by 0 bases and J by 6 bases, with 17 bases between.

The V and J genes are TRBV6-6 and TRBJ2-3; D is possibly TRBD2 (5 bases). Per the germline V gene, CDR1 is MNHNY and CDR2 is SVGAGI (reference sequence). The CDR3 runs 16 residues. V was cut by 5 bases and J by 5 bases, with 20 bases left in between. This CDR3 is CASSPSGGQPRDTQYF. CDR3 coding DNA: TGTGCCAGCAGTCCAAGTGGCGGGCAGCCCAGAGATACGCAGTATTTT.

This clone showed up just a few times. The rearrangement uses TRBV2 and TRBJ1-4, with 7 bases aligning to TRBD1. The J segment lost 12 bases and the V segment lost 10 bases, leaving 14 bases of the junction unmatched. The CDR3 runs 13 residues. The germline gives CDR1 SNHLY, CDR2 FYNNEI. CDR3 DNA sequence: TGTGCCACCGGAAGGACAGGCCCCGTTCAACTGTTTTTT. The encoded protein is CATGRTGPVQLFF.

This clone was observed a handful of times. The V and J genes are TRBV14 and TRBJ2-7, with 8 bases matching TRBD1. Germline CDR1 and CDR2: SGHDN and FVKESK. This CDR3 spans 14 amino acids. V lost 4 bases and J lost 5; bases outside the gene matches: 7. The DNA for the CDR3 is TGTGCCAGCAGCCGAGACAGGGGCTTTGACGAGCAGTACTTC. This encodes CASSRDRGFDEQYF.

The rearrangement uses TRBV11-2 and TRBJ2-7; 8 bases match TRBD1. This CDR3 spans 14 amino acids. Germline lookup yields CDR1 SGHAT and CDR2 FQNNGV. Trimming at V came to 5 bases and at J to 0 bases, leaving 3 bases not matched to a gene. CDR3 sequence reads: CASSRTGLSYEQYF. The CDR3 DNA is TGTGCCAGCAGCCGGACAGGGCTCTCCTACGAGCAGTACTTC.

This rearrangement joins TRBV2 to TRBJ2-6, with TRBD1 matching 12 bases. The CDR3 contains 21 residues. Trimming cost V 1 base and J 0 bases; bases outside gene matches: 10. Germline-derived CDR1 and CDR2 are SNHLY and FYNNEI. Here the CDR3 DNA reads TGTGCCAGCAGTGAAGGGTGGGACAGGGGGCGCGCCCTCTCTGGGGCCAACGTCCTGACTTTC. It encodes CASSEGWDRGRALSGANVLTF.

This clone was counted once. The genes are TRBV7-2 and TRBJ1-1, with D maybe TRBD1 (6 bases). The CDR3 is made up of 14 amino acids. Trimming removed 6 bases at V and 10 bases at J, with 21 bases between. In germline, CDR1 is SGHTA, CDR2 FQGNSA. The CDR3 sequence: CASSPAGQGMLAFF. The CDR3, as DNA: TGTGCCAGCAGTCCTGCAGGCCAGGGGATGCTAGCTTTCTTT.